The next 8 T cell receptor beta chains were all read from a single sample in a study of blood T cell repertoires in COVID-19. The protocol was immunoSEQ multiplex PCR, while the TCRdb copy is restricted to in-frame clones and leaves out a portion. The sample contains 250,000 to 300,000 clones, 85% to 90% of which appear only once. The sequenced sample consisted of peripheral blood. These receptors originate from a woman aged 30 to 39 with COVID-19, enrolled during active disease.

CDR3 in amino acids: CASSLADRVAGELFF. The CDR3 nucleotides are TGTGCCAGCAGCTTGGCCGACAGGGTAGCCGGGGAGCTGTTTTTT. V usage is TRBV5-4 and J usage is TRBJ2-2; 7 bases are shared with TRBD1. The CDR3 is 15 amino acids. V lost 0 bases and J lost 6; bases outside the gene matches: 5. The germline V gene has CDR1 SGHNT and CDR2 YYREEE (reference sequence).

A word on this clone: A junction boundary mismatches the germline segment, possibly from a read error. The chain uses TRBV25-1 and TRBJ1-2; 8 nucleotides agree with TRBD1. This CDR3 contains 11 residues. Germline loops: CDR1 MGHDK, CDR2 SYGVNS. The CDR3 here is CASRRQGPSGF. The CDR3 DNA sequence: TGTGCCAGCCGGAGACAGGGGCCTTCGGGCTTC.

The chain couples TRBV30 to TRBJ2-7; D may be TRBD1 (7 bases). The CDR3 spans 14 residues. V shed 5 bases and J shed 4 bases, with 18 bases lying between them. Germline CDR1 and CDR2: GTSNPN and SVGIG (reference sequence). Here the CDR3 DNA reads TGTGCCTGGCGCTTACAGGGGACTGTATACGAGCAGTACTTC. Translated: CAWRLQGTVYEQYF.

This rearrangement joins TRBV5-1 to TRBJ2-5; possible D gene TRBD1, 6 bases. This CDR3 region has 14 residues. Germline CDR1 SGHRS, CDR2 YFSETQ. V was shortened by 4 bases and J by 2 bases, with 12 bases between the two germline ends. CDR3 nucleotide sequence: TGCGCCAGCAGCCGGTACCAGGGGCAAGAGACCCAGTACTTC. It encodes CASSRYQGQETQYF. The full variable domain, its missing parts supplied by reference TRBV5-1 and TRBJ2-5, is KAGVTQTPRYLIKTRGQQVTLSCSPISGHRSVSWYQQTPGQGLQFLFEYFSETQRNKGNFPGRFSGRQFSNSRSEMNVSTLELGDSALYLCASSRYQGQETQYFGPGTRLLVL.

The chain uses TRBV24-1 and TRBJ2-1, with 7 bases lining up with TRBD2. CDR1 and CDR2 (germline): KGHDR, SFDVKD. The CDR3 runs 16 residues. The trim removed 0 bases at V and 3 bases at J, leaving 4 bases unmatched. The CDR3 DNA reads TGTGCCACCAGTGATTTGCGGCTAGCGGACTACAATGAGCAGTTCTTC. It yields the protein CATSDLRLADYNEQFF.

This clone came up a few times. CDR3 coding DNA: TGCGCCAGCAGCCAAGGAACTAGCGGGGGCCCCCTAAATGAGCAGTTCTTC. Protein product: CASSQGTSGGPLNEQFF. This rearrangement joins TRBV4-1 to TRBJ2-1; 11 bases fit TRBD2. From germline, CDR1 is MGHRA and CDR2 YSYEKL. The CDR3 has 17 residues. After removal of 1 base from V and 7 bases from J, the junction contained 9 bases not matched to a gene.

The V gene is TRBV7-8, the J gene TRBJ1-1, with no clear D. The germline gives CDR1 SGHVS, CDR2 FQNEAQ. CDR3 length: 12 amino acids. V was trimmed by 10 bases and J by 5 bases, leaving 14 bases between them. CDR3 in amino acids: CATTWRDTEAFF. In DNA form, the CDR3 reads TGTGCCACCACCTGGAGGGATACTGAAGCTTTCTTT.

This sequence joins TRBV9 and TRBJ1-6; 9 bases agree with TRBD1. Germline values: CDR1 SGDLS, CDR2 YYNGEE. This CDR3 has 15 residues. The trim removed 3 bases at V and 9 bases at J, leaving 7 bases unmatched. The CDR3 DNA follows: TGTGCCAGCAGCGACCGGGACAGGGCCCTTTCACCCCTCCACTTT. Amino acid sequence: CASSDRDRALSPLHF.